The T cell receptor (beta chain) described here comes from a study of blood T cell repertoires in COVID-19. Study overall: Some COVID-19 samples were acute and others convalescent; all came from the United States, Italy and Spain. The cDNA or gDNA used as material had been derived from T cells, B-cell-depleted T cells, or PBMCs.

In the authors' methods: Counts of nucleated cells, estimated from reference gene primer amplification, were obtained. Data came from immunoSEQ multiplex PCR; TCRdb stores just in-frame clones and leaves some out. V, J and clone size are those of that table, while D and trimming were read from the DNA. Here the sample spans around 110,000 clones, about 89% being singletons. The CDR3 runs 14 residues. V shed 0 bases and J shed 3 bases, with 9 bases lying between them. Germline V gene data show CDR1 as SEHNR and CDR2 as FQNEAQ (reference sequence). This receptor was identified in a man between 35 and 55 years old with acute or convalescent COVID-19. The chain recombines TRBV7-9 with TRBJ2-7, with D maybe TRBD2 (5 bases). Sequenced: peripheral blood. CDR3 bases: TGTGCCAGCAGCTTAGCGTCGGGATACTACGAGCAGTACTTC. It translates to CASSLASGYYEQYF.